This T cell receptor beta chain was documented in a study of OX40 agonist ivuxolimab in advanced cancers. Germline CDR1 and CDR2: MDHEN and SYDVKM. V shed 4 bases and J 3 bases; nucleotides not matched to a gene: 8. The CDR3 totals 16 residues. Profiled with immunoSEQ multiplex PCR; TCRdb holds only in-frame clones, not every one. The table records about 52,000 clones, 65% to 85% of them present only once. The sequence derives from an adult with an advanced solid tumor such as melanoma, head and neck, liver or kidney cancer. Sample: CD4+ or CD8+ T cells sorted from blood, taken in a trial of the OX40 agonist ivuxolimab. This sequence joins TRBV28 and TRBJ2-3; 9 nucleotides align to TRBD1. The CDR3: CASSYPQGARTDTQYF. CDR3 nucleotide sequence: TGTGCCAGCAGTTACCCACAGGGGGCGAGGACAGATACGCAGTATTTT.